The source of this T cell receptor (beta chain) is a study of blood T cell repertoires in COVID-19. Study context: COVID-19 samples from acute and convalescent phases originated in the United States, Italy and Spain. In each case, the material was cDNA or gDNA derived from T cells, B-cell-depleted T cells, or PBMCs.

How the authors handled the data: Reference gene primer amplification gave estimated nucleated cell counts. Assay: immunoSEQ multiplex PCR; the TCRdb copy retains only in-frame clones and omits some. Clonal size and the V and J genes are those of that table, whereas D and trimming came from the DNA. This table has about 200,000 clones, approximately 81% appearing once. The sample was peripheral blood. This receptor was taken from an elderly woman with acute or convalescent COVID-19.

CDR3: CASSNSGTGNTEAFF. Here the CDR3 DNA reads TGTGCCAGCAGTAATTCCGGGACAGGGAACACTGAAGCTTTCTTT. The chain combines TRBV5-4 with TRBJ1-1, with 8 bases identical to TRBD1. The germline V gene has CDR1 SGHNT and CDR2 YYREEE (reference sequence). The CDR3 is 15 residues long. Trimming took 5 bases from V and 1 from J; bases not matched to a gene: 7.